The 18 T cell receptor beta chains below all came from one sample that was sequenced in a study of cytomegalovirus exposure and HLA in healthy donors. The primer mix had 60 Vbeta and 13 Jbeta primers. Clones were read by immunoSEQ multiplex PCR, and TCRdb kept only the in-frame ones, dropping some. The repertoire holds 170,000 or so clones, roughly 80% seen once, with 0.65% in the top ten. The sequenced material came from PBMCs. Receptor source: a boy under 18 in good health and CMV-seronegative.

The chain carries TRBV11-2 and TRBJ1-1, with TRBD1 as a possible D gene (6 bases). Germline CDR1 and CDR2: SGHAT and FQNNGV. V dropped 1 base and J dropped 3 bases, with 12 bases sitting between them. This CDR3 comprises 15 residues. The CDR3 DNA follows: TGTGCCAGCAGCTTAGGCGAACAGGGTTACACTGAAGCTTTCTTT. Protein sequence: CASSLGEQGYTEAFF. The complete variable domain, with remaining parts taken from reference TRBV11-2 and TRBJ1-1, reads EAGVAQSPRYKIIEKRQSVAFWCNPISGHATLYWYQQILGQGPKLLIQFQNNGVVDDSQLPKDRFSAERLKGVDSTLKIQPAKLEDSAVYLCASSLGEQGYTEAFFGQGTRLTVV.

CDR3 in DNA: TGTGCCTGGAGTGTGTCACTCACCGGGGAGCTGTTTTTT. Its translation: CAWSVSLTGELFF. V usage is TRBV30 and J usage is TRBJ2-2; D remains unclear. Germline CDR1 reads GTSNPN; CDR2 reads SVGIG (reference sequence). The CDR3 extends over 13 amino acids. Trimming took off 0 bases at V and 4 bases at J, with 6 bases between the two ends.

The chain has TRBV4-3 and TRBJ1-2; perhaps TRBD1 as D (6 bases). Between the trimmed V and J ends, which lost 0 bases and 2 bases, there was a span of 13 bases. This CDR3 is built from 16 residues. Germline CDR1 is LGHNA and CDR2 is YSLEER. This chain's CDR3 is CASSQDAGARNYGYTF. The CDR3 nucleotides are TGCGCCAGCAGCCAAGATGCAGGGGCGAGGAACTATGGCTACACCTTC.

The chain employs TRBV5-1 and TRBJ1-5; D is perhaps TRBD1 (6 bases). V was cut by 4 bases and J by 6 bases, with 14 bases left in between. The germline V gene encodes CDR1 SGHRS and CDR2 YFSETQ. This CDR3 comprises 14 residues. This chain's CDR3 is CASSVDSSGQPQHF. The CDR3 bases are TGCGCCAGCAGCGTGGACAGTTCAGGTCAGCCCCAGCATTTT.

The genes are TRBV18 and TRBJ2-1; D may be TRBD2 (6 bases). There are 19 residues in the CDR3. Germline V gives CDR1 KGHSH, CDR2 LQKENI. V gave up 3 bases and J gave up 0 bases, with 21 bases separating them. Here the CDR3 DNA reads TGTGCCAGCTCACCTAGAGAGCCTCTAGCGTACGGCTCCTACAATGAGCAGTTCTTC. It is translated as CASSPREPLAYGSYNEQFF.

V and J are TRBV2 and TRBJ2-4, with 8 bases that match TRBD1. Germline loops: CDR1 SNHLY, CDR2 FYNNEI. The CDR3 extends over 15 amino acids. The V segment lost 5 bases and the J segment 7 bases; nucleotides outside the gene matches: 10. The CDR3 bases are TGTGCCAGCAGTACCACAGGGGGGCGTTTGAACATTCAGTACTTC. Amino acids: CASSTTGGRLNIQYF.

The chain uses TRBV7-6 and TRBJ1-6; D possibly corresponds to TRBD1 (6 bases). CDR3 length: 14 residues. Germline lookup yields CDR1 SGHVS and CDR2 FNYEAQ. V was shortened by 5 bases and J by 10 bases, with 15 bases between the two germline ends. The CDR3 DNA sequence: TGTGCCAGCAGCCCTCGAACAGGGCAATCACCCCTCCACTTT. Translation: CASSPRTGQSPLHF.

The chain links TRBV18 to TRBJ2-7; 12 bases fit TRBD2. With 3 bases clipped from V and 1 base from J, the junction kept 4 bases outside the gene matches. The CDR3 length is 16 residues. Looked up from germline, CDR1 is KGHSH and CDR2 is LQKENI. This CDR3 is CASSPPGLAGSYEQYF. CDR3 coding DNA: TGTGCCAGCTCACCCCCGGGACTAGCGGGTTCCTACGAGCAGTACTTC. Looking up the rest from reference TRBV18 and TRBJ2-7 gives the full variable domain: NAGVMQNPRHLVRRRGQEARLRCSPMKGHSHVYWYRQLPEEGLKFMVYLQKENIIDESGMPKERFSAEFPKEGPSILRIQQVVRGDSAAYFCASSPPGLAGSYEQYFGPGTRLTVT.

The chain links TRBV4-3 to TRBJ2-7; 7 bases are shared with TRBD1. V was clipped by 1 base and J by 2 bases; unmatched bases: 11. Germline assignment: CDR1 LGHNA and CDR2 YSLEER. The CDR3 contains 17 residues. Written as DNA, the CDR3 is TGCGCCAGCAGCCAAGCTCTTTCCGGGACAGCTACCTACGAGCAGTACTTC. As protein: CASSQALSGTATYEQYF.

The chain is built from TRBV27 and TRBJ1-1, with D unclear. The V end was cut by 5 bases, the J end by 5 bases, with 15 bases between. The CDR3 length is 14 residues. Germline lookup yields CDR1 MNHEY and CDR2 SMNVEV (reference sequence). Here the CDR3 reads CASSINRRGTEAFF. CDR3 in DNA: TGTGCCAGCAGTATAAATCGGCGAGGGACTGAAGCTTTCTTT.

The chain combines TRBV25-1 with TRBJ2-1; possibly TRBD1 for D (6 bases). The V gene lost 7 bases and the J gene lost 6 bases, with 13 bases spanning the gap. Germline CDR1 MGHDK, CDR2 SYGVNS. This CDR3 is 13 amino acids long. The CDR3 sequence is CASTGDRSNEQFF. DNA of the CDR3: TGTGCCAGCACGGGTGACAGGTCCAATGAGCAGTTCTTC.

The V gene is TRBV27, the J gene TRBJ2-7; D possibly corresponds to TRBD1 (6 bases). Per germline, CDR1 MNHEY and CDR2 SMNVEV (reference sequence). Trimming took 2 bases from V and 7 from J, leaving 12 bases between them. The CDR3 is 13 amino acids. The CDR3 loop is CASSLNGRGEQYF. CDR3 nucleotide sequence: TGTGCCAGCAGTTTAAACGGCAGGGGAGAGCAGTACTTC.

This clone was detected a few times. The chain uses TRBV10-3 and TRBJ2-7, with 9 bases matching TRBD1. Germline V gene sequence: CDR1 ENHRY, CDR2 SYGVKD. V was clipped by 10 bases and J by 0 bases; unmatched bases: 7. CDR3 size: 14 residues. The CDR3 DNA follows: TGTGCCACCAACTGGGACAGGGACTCCTACGAGCAGTACTTC. It translates to CATNWDRDSYEQYF.

The chain joins TRBV6-4 to TRBJ2-3, with TRBD2 matching 12 bases. Germline-derived CDR1 and CDR2 are MRHNA and SNTAGT. This CDR3 is built from 18 residues. The ends lost 0 bases at V and 1 base at J; junction bases unmatched: 5. The CDR3 DNA is TGTGCCAGCAGTGACTCGACGGCTAGCGGGGGGGGCACAGATACGCAGTATTTT. It translates to CASSDSTASGGGTDTQYF.

This clone was counted a single time. The chain carries TRBV29-1 and TRBJ2-1, with 9 bases fitting TRBD1. J lost 3 bases, V lost 5 bases, and 5 bases had no gene match. The germline CDR1 and CDR2 sequences are SQVTM and ANQGSEA. The CDR3 has 14 residues. In nucleotides, the CDR3 is TGCAGCGTTTTACAGGGGGCCGGCTACAATGAGCAGTTCTTC. This sequence encodes CSVLQGAGYNEQFF.

The rearrangement links TRBV2 to TRBJ1-1, with 7 bases fitting TRBD1. The CDR3 consists of 14 residues. Germline V gives CDR1 SNHLY, CDR2 FYNNEI. V gave up 8 bases and J gave up 4 bases; unmatched junction bases: 10. Here the CDR3 DNA reads TGTGCCAGCGGGAACAGGGGAAGTGGCACTGAAGCTTTCTTT. Its translation is CASGNRGSGTEAFF.

The chain is built from TRBV28 and TRBJ1-1; no firm D call. Deletions cut 3 bases from V and 4 bases from J, with 6 bases between. This CDR3 region has 12 residues. Germline-derived CDR1 and CDR2 are MDHEN and SYDVKM. The CDR3 region is CASSFEGTEAFF. CDR3 sequence (DNA): TGTGCCAGCAGTTTTGAGGGCACTGAAGCTTTCTTT. The whole variable domain, remainder taken from reference TRBV28 and TRBJ1-1, is DVKVTQSSRYLVKRTGEKVFLECVQDMDHENMFWYRQDPGLGLRLIYFSYDVKMKEKGDIPEGYSVSREKKERFSLILESASTNQTSMYLCASSFEGTEAFFGQGTRLTVV.

The chain joins TRBV2 to TRBJ2-7; 7 nucleotides match TRBD1. Germline V gives CDR1 SNHLY, CDR2 FYNNEI. V shed 7 bases, J shed 3 bases, and the junction held 6 bases outside the gene matches. This CDR3 has 13 amino acids. In DNA form, the CDR3 reads TGTGCCAGCATAGGACAGGAGAACTACGAGCAGTACTTC. Amino acids: CASIGQENYEQYF.